The entry that follows covers one T cell receptor (beta chain) sequence. It lacks a known antigen. No base qualities exist here, and no much larger clone lies one base off it. This specimen belongs to a study of blood T cell repertoires in COVID-19 (dated by TCRdb to 2018 to 2021). As for the study more broadly: Samples covering the acute and convalescent phases of COVID-19 were provided by collaborators in the United States, Italy and Spain. The prospective study material was composed of cDNA or gDNA derived from T cells, B-cell-depleted T cells, or PBMCs. Subjects who had been exposed to COVID-19, were actively infected with it, or had recovered from it provided the deeply sampled blood TCRbeta repertoires that made up the dataset. The repertoires were released in a freely available public database intended as a resource for research on the immune response to SARS-CoV-2. The samples were drawn from two sources: the first 160 participants of the ongoing ImmuneRACE study, and about 1,300 subjects contributed by 6 global collaborators. Sample metadata almost always included a de-identified subject ID, COVID-19 status, age in years and sex. Where available, HLA class I and class II types were obtained from metadata supplied by the sample provider rather than from assay-based typing.

Whole blood was collected in K2EDTA tubes by collaborating institutions according to the institutions' own protocols. For TCRbeta analysis, collaborators shipped samples as frozen whole blood, isolated PBMCs, or DNA extracted from either of those sample types. Here V drops 3 bases and J drops 1 base, and the junction holds 3 bases not matched to any gene. The germline V gene gives CDR1 as KGHDR and CDR2 as SFDVKD. The CDR3 numbers 16 residues from cysteine through phenylalanine. The kept DNA is CDR3 alone, 48 bases in frame from the first base. TCRbeta CDR3 regions were amplified from genomic DNA by means of the immunoSEQ Assay, a bias-controlled multiplex PCR. In the original analysis: The number of nucleated cells in each sample was estimated from the amplification of reference gene primers within the assay. Sequence reads were collapsed and filtered to measure the absolute abundance of every unique TCRbeta CDR3 rearrangement. For each sample, productive Simpson clonality was calculated as the square root of Simpson's diversity index across productive rearrangements. The source is immuneACCESS, and TCRdb retained only in-frame sequences with V and J called. Part of the clones is not carried over; for the studies checked, unresolved V genes explain less than half of this, and the remainder is unexplained. That table supplies the V and J calls and clone size; D and trimming were determined from the DNA. The sample table lists 50,000 to 70,000 clones, around 88% of them with a count of one. Of the sample, over 4% falls within the top ten clones.

On the study overall, not on this receptor specifically: The amount of clinical and demographic metadata varied by source and participant and was provided uncurated.

Material for sequencing was peripheral blood. The chain is made from TRBV24-1 and TRBJ2-1; TRBD2 aligns with 9 central bases. This clonotype originated in a man in his sixties with acute or convalescent COVID-19. The CDR3 protein is CATSDPSGKSYNEQFF. In nucleotide form, the sequence is TGTGCCACCAGTGATCCTAGCGGGAAATCCTACAATGAGCAGTTCTTC.